The rows below give T cell receptor beta chains drawn from one sample of a study of T cell repertoires in cytomegalovirus infection. TCRdb itself ran the reads through MiXCR, one entry per CDR3 protein. Among under 850,000 distinct CDR3 sequences listed, around a third were seen once. For these TCRs, the target antigens are not known. The source material was cultured PBMCs, sampled from culture after CMV antigen stimulation. These receptors were taken from a human donor in good health (CMV status not recorded). Some clones in this sample may be carry-over from other donors' samples. CDR3s include the opening cysteine and the closing phenylalanine or tryptophan. The order of the fields is V gene, J gene, D gene, clone size, CDR3 protein, CDR3 DNA. A D gene is named only where the DNA matches it firmly. A clone size is listed for some rows: how often the clone was seen (once, few, many), or a class if it is expanded.

TRBV6-8,TRBJ2-7,TRBD1,NA,CASNTGQGAYEQYF,TGTGCCAGCAATACGGGACAGGGAGCCTACGAGCAGTACTTC
TRBV7-2,TRBJ2-5,NA,many,CASSLVLASETQYF,TGTGCCAGCAGCTTAGTTCTAGCTTCTGAGACCCAGTACTTC
TRBV7-2,TRBJ1-5,NA,NA,CASSSQGVGNQPQHF,TGTGCCAGCAGCTCACAGGGCGTTGGCAATCAGCCCCAGCATTTT
TRBV5-4,TRBJ1-2,NA,few,CASTVQGKPNYGYTF,TGTGCCAGCACCGTCCAGGGGAAACCCAACTATGGCTACACCTTC
TRBV18,TRBJ1-1,TRBD1,NA,CASSHAVGTGAEAFF,TGTGCCAGCTCACACGCCGTAGGGACAGGCGCTGAAGCTTTCTTT
TRBV7-2,TRBJ2-1,NA,many,CASSYTPGNEQFF,TGTGCCAGCAGCTATACCCCGGGGAATGAGCAGTTCTTC
TRBV6-1,TRBJ1-2,NA,few,CASSGLRVRRGDYGYTF,TGTGCCAGCAGTGGGTTGAGAGTGAGGCGCGGGGACTATGGCTACACCTTC
TRBV12-3/TRBV12-4,TRBJ1-1,NA,few,CASSGTQAFF,TGTGCCAGCAGTGGAACTCAAGCTTTCTTT
TRBV20-1,TRBJ2-7,TRBD2,NA,CSARAPGLAGYEQYF,TGCAGTGCTAGAGCTCCGGGACTAGCGGGATACGAGCAGTACTTC
TRBV7-9,TRBJ1-3,NA,few,CASSSSSGGNTIYF,TGTGCCAGCAGCTCATCATCAGGTGGAAACACCATATATTTT
TRBV7-2,TRBJ2-3,TRBD2,many,CASSYIAGGQADTQYF,TGTGCCAGCAGTTATATAGCGGGAGGGCAGGCAGATACGCAGTATTTT
TRBV7-9,TRBJ2-2,NA,NA,CASSPRLASNTGELFF,TGTGCCAGCAGCCCCCGGCTAGCGAGCAACACCGGGGAGCTGTTTTTT
TRBV12-3/TRBV12-4,TRBJ2-5,NA,NA,CASSPVGIFPRYF,TGTGCCAGCAGTCCGGTCGGGATCTTCCCTCGGTACTTC
TRBV6-6,TRBJ2-5,TRBD1,NA,CASSGQVLGETQYF,TGTGCCAGCAGCGGACAGGTCCTAGGAGAGACCCAGTACTTC
TRBV6-6,TRBJ1-1,NA,few,CASSYSLMGAGKNTEAFF,TGTGCCAGCAGTTACTCTTTGATGGGGGCAGGGAAAAACACTGAAGCTTTCTTT
TRBV7-9,TRBJ1-2,NA,many,CASSLNTAIYGYTF,TGTGCCAGCAGCTTAAATACAGCGATCTATGGCTACACCTTC
TRBV6-2/TRBV6-3,TRBJ1-1,NA,few,CASSRSYTEAFF,TGTGCCAGCAGTCGCAGTTACACTGAAGCTTTCTTT
TRBV19,TRBJ1-5,TRBD1,NA,CASTDRGNGNQPQHF,TGTGCCAGTACAGACAGGGGAAATGGCAATCAGCCCCAGCATTTT
TRBV7-9,TRBJ1-1,NA,NA,CASSHPRGTEAFF,TGTGCCAGCAGCCATCCACGAGGCACTGAAGCTTTCTTT
TRBV4-1,TRBJ2-5,NA,few,CASSQGKEGQETQYF,TGCGCCAGCAGCCAAGGGAAGGAGGGTCAAGAGACCCAGTACTTC
TRBV20-1,TRBJ1-1,NA,once,CSAKGGNTEAFF,TGCAGTGCTAAAGGGGGGAACACTGAAGCTTTCTTT
TRBV7-8,TRBJ1-1,NA,few,CASSIKEKAFF,TGTGCCAGCAGCATAAAAGAGAAAGCTTTCTTT
TRBV11-2,TRBJ1-3,NA,few,CASSLLDYGGNTIYF,TGTGCCAGCAGCTTACTGGACTATGGAGGAAACACCATATATTTT
TRBV5-1,TRBJ2-7,NA,NA,CASSLDGSRLTYEQYF,TGCGCCAGCAGCTTGGACGGGTCTAGACTCACCTACGAGCAGTACTTC
TRBV7-2,TRBJ1-3,NA,many,CASSPLASSGNTIYF,TGTGCCAGCAGCCCTCTGGCGAGCTCTGGAAACACCATATATTTT
TRBV29-1,TRBJ2-1,NA,NA,CSVLTHEQFF,TGCAGCGTTCTAACCCACGAGCAGTTCTTC
TRBV7-2,TRBJ2-1,NA,few,CASSLTLPNEQFF,TGTGCCAGCAGCTTAACCCTACCCAATGAGCAGTTCTTC
TRBV27,TRBJ2-7,NA,NA,CASSPSMGSYEQYF,TGTGCCAGCAGTCCTTCTATGGGCTCCTACGAGCAGTACTTC
TRBV7-6,TRBJ2-1,TRBD2,few,CASSQLAGPYGKFF,TGTGCCAGCAGCCAGCTAGCGGGACCCTACGGGAAGTTCTTC
TRBV7-2,TRBJ1-6,NA,once,CASNFRDFSNSPLHF,TGTGCCAGCAACTTCCGGGACTTCTCCAATTCACCCCTCCACTTT
TRBV27,TRBJ2-5,NA,NA,CASSLVVGRQETQYF,TGTGCCAGCAGTTTGGTGGTGGGCCGGCAAGAGACCCAGTACTTC
TRBV7-7,TRBJ2-3,NA,NA,CASSSGAGDTQYF,TGTGCCAGCAGCTCCGGGGCCGGGGATACGCAGTATTTT
TRBV6-1,TRBJ1-1,NA,many,CASSRQKNTEAFF,TGTGCCAGCAGCCGACAGAAGAACACTGAAGCTTTCTTT
TRBV28,TRBJ2-7,TRBD2,many,CASSFTGLAGTSYEQYF,TGTGCCAGCAGTTTTACCGGACTAGCGGGAACCTCCTACGAGCAGTACTTC
TRBV11-2,TRBJ1-2,NA,NA,CASSSLSYGYTF,TGTGCCAGCAGCTCCCTCAGCTATGGCTACACCTTC
TRBV7-2,TRBJ2-3,NA,many,CASSLYFGTDTQYF,TGTGCCAGCAGCTTATACTTCGGGACAGATACGCAGTATTTT
TRBV7-2,TRBJ1-1,NA,many,CASSLAPGGGTEAFF,TGTGCCAGCAGCTTAGCGCCGGGCGGGGGCACTGAAGCTTTCTTT
TRBV7-2,TRBJ2-3,NA,many,CASSPRATDTQYF,TGTGCCAGCAGCCCCAGGGCCACAGATACGCAGTATTTT
TRBV7-2,TRBJ2-3,NA,few,CASRATDTQYF,TGTGCCAGCCGTGCCACAGATACGCAGTATTTT
TRBV2,TRBJ2-7,TRBD1,NA,CASNGDSTYEQYF,TGTGCCAGCAACGGGGACAGCACCTACGAGCAGTACTTC
TRBV11-1,TRBJ1-1,NA,NA,CASSLLARTEAFF,TGTGCCAGCAGCCTCCTCGCCCGCACTGAAGCTTTCTTT
TRBV10-3,TRBJ1-2,NA,few,CAISESGVVRFGTIGYTF,TGTGCCATCAGTGAATCAGGGGTTGTGAGGTTTGGGACTATCGGCTACACCTTC
TRBV7-2,TRBJ1-5,NA,many,CASSFKDDQPQHF,TGTGCCAGCAGCTTTAAGGACGATCAGCCCCAGCATTTT
TRBV20-1,TRBJ1-2,NA,NA,CSARDHSSGDGSGYTF,TGCAGTGCTAGAGATCACTCCTCGGGGGACGGGAGTGGCTACACCTTC
TRBV7-8,TRBJ2-7,NA,many,CASSLVPSPYYEQYF,TGTGCCAGCAGCTTAGTCCCCTCACCGTACTACGAGCAGTACTTC
TRBV7-9,TRBJ1-4,TRBD1,NA,CASSPRDSVNEKLFF,TGTGCCAGCAGCCCCCGGGACAGCGTAAATGAAAAACTGTTTTTT
TRBV6-1,TRBJ2-3,NA,NA,CASGDGVLLRRGTDTQYF,TGTGCCAGCGGGGATGGGGTCCTCCTGAGGCGAGGCACAGATACGCAGTATTTT
TRBV30,TRBJ2-1,TRBD2,NA,CAWSTSGSSDEQFF,TGTGCCTGGAGCACTAGCGGGAGTTCCGATGAGCAGTTCTTC
TRBV28,TRBJ1-3,NA,few,CASSAEIQGGNTIYF,TGTGCCAGCAGTGCAGAAATTCAAGGTGGAAACACCATATATTTT
TRBV12-3/TRBV12-4,TRBJ1-2,NA,few,CASSLGGPEEDGYTF,TGTGCCAGCAGTTTAGGTGGACCAGAAGAAGATGGCTACACCTTC
TRBV10-3,TRBJ1-3,NA,few,CAISRGQNSGNTIYF,TGTGCCATCAGCAGAGGACAGAACTCTGGAAACACCATATATTTT
TRBV30,TRBJ2-3,TRBD2,NA,CAWSAGTSGDTDTQYF,TGTGCCTGGAGTGCCGGGACTAGCGGGGACACAGATACGCAGTATTTT
TRBV7-2,TRBJ2-5,NA,many,CASSPDVGQETQYF,TGTGCCAGCAGCCCCGATGTCGGACAAGAGACCCAGTACTTC
TRBV7-6,TRBJ2-1,NA,few,CASSSPFRVGYNEQFF,TGTGCCAGCAGCTCCCCTTTCAGGGTGGGCTACAATGAGCAGTTCTTC
TRBV24-1,TRBJ1-5,NA,NA,CATSDPAEGNQPQHF,TGTGCCACCAGTGATCCCGCCGAGGGTAATCAGCCCCAGCATTTT